The 30 T cell receptor beta chains given below trace back to one sample, sequenced in a study of T cell repertoires in cytomegalovirus infection. Which antigens these TCRs recognize remains unknown. TCRdb re-analysed the reads in MiXCR, keeping a single row per CDR3 protein. The table lists approximately 25,000 distinct CDR3 sequences, 19% of them singletons. This sample comprised CD8+ T cells from cultured PBMCs, obtained from culture after CMV antigen stimulation. The receptors shown here come from a human donor in good health (CMV status not recorded). Some clones in this sample may be carry-over from other donors' samples.

A few counts support this clonotype. This sequence joins TRBV28 and TRBJ1-1; 7 bases are shared with TRBD1. V trimming: 6 bases; J trimming: 7 bases; junction bases outside the gene matches: 5. CDR1 is MDHEN, CDR2 SYDVKM, per germline. The CDR3 extends over 12 amino acids. Here the CDR3 DNA reads TGTGCCAGCAGGGGGACAGTGGGTGAAGCTTTCTTT. This sequence encodes CASRGTVGEAFF. The entire variable domain, with the rest obtained from reference TRBV28 and TRBJ1-1, is as follows: DVKVTQSSRYLVKRTGEKVFLECVQDMDHENMFWYRQDPGLGLRLIYFSYDVKMKEKGDIPEGYSVSREKKERFSLILESASTNQTSMYLCASRGTVGEAFFGQGTRLTVV.

This clonotype was counted many times. The chain joins TRBV7-2 to TRBJ2-1, with TRBD1 matching 9 bases. Germline V gene data show CDR1 as SGHTA and CDR2 as FQGNSA. The V segment lost 0 bases and the J segment 8 bases; nucleotides outside the gene matches: 2. This CDR3 contains 14 residues. The CDR3 here is CASSLAGTGYEQFF. DNA for the CDR3: TGTGCCAGCAGCTTAGCCGGGACAGGGTATGAGCAGTTCTTC.

This chain joins TRBV7-9 and TRBJ2-6; TRBD1 matches at 8 bases. The CDR3 is made up of 17 amino acids. The trim removed 2 bases at V and 4 bases at J, leaving 7 bases unmatched. CDR1 is SEHNR, CDR2 FQNEAQ, per germline (reference sequence). The CDR3 protein is CASSLLDRVLGANVLTF. CDR3 nucleotides: TGTGCCAGCAGCTTACTGGACAGGGTATTAGGGGCCAACGTCCTGACTTTC.

The gene calls are TRBV20-1 and TRBJ1-2, with 9 positions matching TRBD1. The CDR3 covers 17 residues. CDR1 is DFQATT, CDR2 SNEGSKA, per germline (reference sequence). The V gene end was trimmed by 3 bases and the J gene end by 2 bases; junction bases not matched to a gene: 13. CDR3 region: CSASPLRGQGRNYGYTF. The CDR3 region has the DNA TGCAGTGCTAGTCCCCTTCGGGGACAGGGAAGAAACTATGGCTACACCTTC.

This chain's CDR3 is CASSLDTSGMYEQYF. Written as DNA, the CDR3 is TGTGCCAGCAGCTTAGATACCAGCGGGATGTACGAGCAGTACTTC. V usage is TRBV7-8 and J usage is TRBJ2-7; 7 bases map to TRBD2. The V gene's germline CDR1 is SGHVS and CDR2 FQNEAQ. The CDR3 has 15 residues. The junction had 7 bases not matched to a gene; V was cut back by 1 base and J by 4 bases.

This clonotype was seen a single time. The chain links TRBV20-1 to TRBJ2-1; D gene uncertain. Looked up from germline, CDR1 is DFQATT and CDR2 is SNEGSKA (reference sequence). This CDR3 is 14 amino acids long. V was cut by 0 bases and J by 8 bases, with 14 bases left in between. The CDR3 loop is CSARDLVYRDEQFF. The CDR3 DNA sequence: TGCAGTGCTAGAGATCTCGTATATAGAGATGAGCAGTTCTTC.

The rearrangement links TRBV20-1 to TRBJ2-7, with 9 bases aligning to TRBD1. V gave up 4 bases and J gave up 5 bases; unmatched junction bases: 12. Looked up from germline, CDR1 is DFQATT and CDR2 is SNEGSKA (reference sequence). CDR3 length: 15 residues. DNA of the CDR3: TGCAGTGCTAACGCCGGACAGGGGTTTCAAAACGAGCAGTACTTC. Protein sequence: CSANAGQGFQNEQYF.

The chain couples TRBV7-2 to TRBJ2-3; TRBD2 agrees at 12 bases. The germline CDR1 and CDR2 sequences are SGHTA and FQGNSA. The CDR3 sequence is 15 residues long. V lost 5 bases to trimming and J lost 2 bases; unmatched junction nucleotides: 2. CDR3 in amino acids: CASSGLAGYTDTQYF. The CDR3 DNA follows: TGTGCCAGCAGCGGACTAGCGGGGTACACAGATACGCAGTATTTT.

This clonotype was seen ten or more times. This rearrangement joins TRBV4-1 to TRBJ2-5; D not resolved. Germline values: CDR1 MGHRA, CDR2 YSYEKL. Trimming left V 0 bases short and J 5 bases short, with 4 bases between. The CDR3 contains 12 residues. This CDR3 reads CASSQDMETQYF. The CDR3 DNA follows: TGCGCCAGCAGCCAAGATATGGAGACCCAGTACTTC.

This clonotype was counted only a few times. The rearrangement uses TRBV6-1 and TRBJ2-1, with D possibly TRBD2 on 5 matching bases. Germline V gene data show CDR1 as MNHNS and CDR2 as SASEGT. The length of the CDR3 is 18 residues. The ends were cut back, 2 bases at V and 7 bases at J, with 24 bases in the middle. This CDR3 reads CASSERTPEYRGSNEQFF. The CDR3 region has the DNA TGTGCCAGCAGTGAACGAACGCCGGAGTACCGGGGATCAAATGAGCAGTTCTTC.

This chain uses TRBV7-2 with TRBJ2-2; 8 bases align to TRBD2. CDR1 and CDR2 from the germline V gene are SGHTA and FQGNSA. This CDR3 has 17 amino acids. V shed 5 bases, J shed 0 bases, and the junction held 8 bases outside the gene matches. The CDR3 sequence is CASSRGNSGANTGELFF. As DNA, the CDR3 is TGTGCCAGCAGCCGGGGAAATAGCGGGGCGAACACCGGGGAGCTGTTTTTT. Looking up the rest from reference TRBV7-2 and TRBJ2-2 gives the full variable domain: GAGVSQSPSNKVTEKGKDVELRCDPISGHTALYWYRQSLGQGLEFLIYFQGNSAPDKSGLPSDRFSAERTGGSVSTLTIQRTQQEDSAVYLCASSRGNSGANTGELFFGEGSRLTVL.

This clonotype came up a few times. The chain employs TRBV11-2 and TRBJ2-1; 13 bases match TRBD2. In germline, CDR1 is SGHAT, CDR2 FQNNGV. V gave up 3 bases and J gave up 4 bases; unmatched junction bases: 3. The CDR3 covers 16 residues. The CDR3 loop is CASSLGLAGIYNEQFF. The CDR3 coding sequence is TGTGCCAGCAGCTTGGGACTAGCGGGGATATACAATGAGCAGTTCTTC.

The gene calls are TRBV7-2 and TRBJ2-5, with 8 bases fitting TRBD2. V trimming: 1 base; J trimming: 3 bases; junction bases outside the gene matches: 19. The germline gives CDR1 SGHTA, CDR2 FQGNSA. The length of the CDR3 is 20 residues. CDR3 bases: TGTGCCAGCAGCTTAGTGCGTTTTGCGGGGGGCACGGAGCCGAAAGAGACCCAGTACTTC. It translates to CASSLVRFAGGTEPKETQYF.

This clonotype came up a few times. The chain joins TRBV28 to TRBJ1-1; D is possibly TRBD1 (5 bases). V lost 6 bases and J lost 4, with 15 bases in between. CDR1 MDHEN and CDR2 SYDVKM come from the germline V gene. The CDR3 is made up of 14 amino acids. As DNA, the CDR3 is TGTGCCAGCAGGCGATCCAGGGTGGGCACTGAAGCTTTCTTT. Amino acids: CASRRSRVGTEAFF.

This chain connects TRBV2 to TRBJ1-1; no clear D. Deletions cut 0 bases from V and 6 bases from J, with 14 bases between. In germline, CDR1 is SNHLY, CDR2 FYNNEI. This CDR3 comprises 15 residues. For the CDR3, the DNA is TGTGCCAGCAGTGAAGCCCGATCTTCGGGCGCTGAAGCTTTCTTT. Residues: CASSEARSSGAEAFF.

The sample holds a few counts of this clonotype. This chain joins TRBV7-3 and TRBJ2-1; 7 nucleotides line up with TRBD2. V shed 4 bases, J shed 6 bases, and the junction held 0 bases outside the gene matches. CDR3 size: 12 residues. The germline V gene encodes CDR1 SGHTA and CDR2 FQGTGA. The chain's CDR3 is CASSSGGNEQFF. CDR3 DNA sequence: TGTGCCAGCAGCTCGGGAGGCAATGAGCAGTTCTTC.

The rearrangement links TRBV7-6 to TRBJ2-3, with a tentative D call TRBD1 (5 bases). The CDR3 has 16 amino acids. In germline, CDR1 is SGHVS, CDR2 FNYEAQ. V was shortened by 1 base and J by 2 bases, with 13 bases between the two germline ends. In DNA form, the CDR3 reads TGTGCCAGCAGCTTAGTGCAGGGTCAACACACAGATACGCAGTATTTT. Translating gives CASSLVQGQHTDTQYF.

This clonotype has a count of ten or more. The chain uses TRBV7-8 and TRBJ2-1; possibly TRBD2 for D (6 bases). The CDR3 has 17 residues. Germline values: CDR1 SGHVS, CDR2 FQNEAQ. Trimming cost V 5 bases and J 0 bases, with 17 bases left between them. CDR3 loop: CASSLGYRDSSYNEQFF. The CDR3, as DNA: TGTGCCAGCAGCCTCGGCTACCGGGACTCCTCCTACAATGAGCAGTTCTTC.

This chain connects TRBV7-2 to TRBJ1-1; a possible D gene is TRBD1 (5 bases). This CDR3 is 15 amino acids long. V was cut by 5 bases and J by 1 base, with 14 bases left in between. Germline V CDR1 and CDR2: SGHTA, FQGNSA. This CDR3 is CASSPLRGRNTEAFF. Here the CDR3 DNA reads TGTGCCAGCAGCCCCCTAAGGGGCAGGAACACTGAAGCTTTCTTT.

V and J are TRBV7-9 and TRBJ2-1; D may correspond to TRBD1 or TRBD2 (6 bases each). Germline CDR1 is SEHNR and CDR2 is FQNEAQ (reference sequence). V gave up 6 bases and J gave up 6 bases, with 15 bases separating them. The CDR3 runs to 14 residues. The CDR3 reads CASRLPGAGNEQFF. The DNA for the CDR3 is TGTGCCAGCAGACTACCGGGGGCAGGCAATGAGCAGTTCTTC.

The chain combines TRBV19 with TRBJ2-2; tentative D call: TRBD2 (6 bases). CDR1 and CDR2 (germline): LNHDA, SQIVND (reference sequence). CDR3 length equals 13 residues. V lost 5 bases to trimming and J lost 7 bases, with 11 bases between them. CDR3 amino acids: CASSGQEGGELFF. The CDR3 nucleotides are TGTGCCAGTAGTGGGCAGGAGGGCGGGGAGCTGTTTTTT.

V is TRBV7-9 and J is TRBJ2-7; 11 bases agree with TRBD1. The CDR3 loop spans 16 amino acids. CDR1 SEHNR and CDR2 FQNEAQ come from the germline V gene (reference sequence). The junction had 12 bases not matched to a gene; V was cut back by 5 bases and J by 6 bases. The chain's CDR3 is CASSGWGQGVSGEQYF. The CDR3 DNA reads as TGTGCCAGCAGCGGGTGGGGACAGGGGGTCAGCGGCGAGCAGTACTTC.

This clonotype was seen at least ten times. The chain couples TRBV28 to TRBJ1-5; D unresolved. The CDR3 spans 15 residues. Germline CDR1 and CDR2: MDHEN and SYDVKM. V was trimmed by 7 bases and J by 5 bases, leaving 18 bases between them. CDR3 residues: CASTSRPDGYQPQHF. The CDR3 DNA reads TGTGCCAGCACAAGCAGGCCAGACGGGTATCAGCCCCAGCATTTT.

The chain couples TRBV6-1 to TRBJ2-5; D unclear. The CDR3 totals 15 residues. Germline lookup yields CDR1 MNHNS and CDR2 SASEGT. Between the trimmed V and J ends, which lost 9 bases and 2 bases, there was a span of 19 bases. The CDR3 loop is CASHEAGSLQETQYF. The CDR3 DNA reads as TGTGCCAGTCACGAGGCAGGATCCCTTCAAGAGACCCAGTACTTC.

This clonotype has more than one count but fewer than ten. The rearrangement uses TRBV7-2 and TRBJ1-5; TRBD1 matches 8 bases. CDR1 and CDR2 (germline): SGHTA, FQGNSA. With 3 bases clipped from V and 0 bases from J, the junction kept 10 bases outside the gene matches. This CDR3 spans 18 amino acids. In nucleotides, the CDR3 is TGTGCCAGCAGCTTTACAGGGGGGATCTTATATAGCAATCAGCCCCAGCATTTT. This gives the protein CASSFTGGILYSNQPQHF.

This clonotype appeared a few times. The chain has TRBV7-9 and TRBJ2-1; a weak D match, TRBD2 (6 bases). Germline CDR1 SEHNR, CDR2 FQNEAQ (reference sequence). V lost 11 bases and J 10 bases, leaving 21 bases between the germline ends. The CDR3 is 13 amino acids. The CDR3: CAEGTPALGEQFF. The CDR3 DNA is TGTGCCGAAGGGACTCCTGCCTTAGGGGAGCAGTTCTTC.

Comments on this clonotype: A much larger clone sits a single nucleotide away, making a read error possible. The genes are TRBV7-8 and TRBJ1-4; tentatively, D is TRBD1 (5 bases). Germline CDR1 SGHVS, CDR2 FQNEAQ. The CDR3 totals 14 residues. Trimming removed 6 bases from V and 6 bases from J, with 14 bases in between. The CDR3: CASRKGRSDEKLFF. CDR3 sequence (DNA): TGTGCCAGCAGGAAGGGACGGAGTGATGAAAAACTGTTTTTT. The full variable domain, rest sourced from reference TRBV7-8 and TRBJ1-4, is GAGVSQSPRYKVAKRGQDVALRCDPISGHVSLFWYQQALGQGPEFLTYFQNEAQLDKSGLPSDRFFAERPEGSVSTLKIQRTQQEDSAVYLCASRKGRSDEKLFFGSGTQLSVL.

The V and J genes are TRBV20-1 and TRBJ1-5; D uncertain. V lost 4 bases to trimming and J lost 2 bases, with 15 bases between them. The CDR3 is made up of 15 amino acids. CDR1 and CDR2 from the germline V gene are DFQATT and SNEGSKA (reference sequence). The CDR3 spells CSAMLGSFGNQPQHF. CDR3 bases: TGCAGTGCTATGTTAGGGAGTTTTGGCAATCAGCCCCAGCATTTT.

V gene TRBV27 combines with J gene TRBJ1-4; D perhaps matches TRBD1 (5 bases). CDR3 size: 15 residues. Between the trimmed V and J ends, which lost 3 bases and 3 bases, there was a span of 11 bases. Germline V gene data show CDR1 as MNHEY and CDR2 as SMNVEV (reference sequence). CDR3 sequence (DNA): TGTGCCAGCAGTTTGTCAGGGTTAGCTAATGAAAAACTGTTTTTT. Translation gives CASSLSGLANEKLFF.

This chain joins TRBV28 and TRBJ1-2; a weak D match, TRBD1 (6 bases). Germline CDR1 is MDHEN and CDR2 is SYDVKM. The V and J ends lost 1 base and 8 bases respectively, with 11 bases between them. The CDR3 has 13 amino acids. The CDR3 spells CASSLLTGLGYTF. CDR3 DNA: TGTGCCAGCAGTTTATTGACAGGTCTGGGCTACACCTTC.